A single sample is the source of the 32 T cell receptor beta chains below, sequenced in a study of glioma-infiltrating T cells. Amplification of TCR alpha and beta CDR3 regions from RNA used iRepertoire nested multiplex PCR. Each CDR3 protein is one row after TCRdb ran MiXCR on the multiplex PCR reads. Of 90,000 to 110,000 distinct CDR3 sequences in the sample, less than 30% were seen once. The source material was glioma tissue, nonneoplastic brain tissue, or PBMCs (not recorded which). The receptors derive from a human donor with low-grade glioma or glioblastoma, undergoing nonglioma brain surgery, or in good health (not recorded which).

Of note for this clonotype: A much larger clone sits a single nucleotide away, making a read error possible. V usage is TRBV4-1 and J usage is TRBJ2-7, with 7 nucleotides matching TRBD1. The CDR3 has 15 amino acids. CDR1 is MGHRA and CDR2 is YSYEKL in the germline V gene. The CDR3 nucleotides read TGCGCCAGCAGCTCACAGGGGTGGGAATCCTACGGGCAGTACTTC. This translates into CASSSQGWESYGQYF.

Of note for this clonotype: The germline gene is not matched at one end of the junction; a read error may be the cause. J is TRBJ1-5 and V is TRBV6-6; 7 bases map to TRBD1. CDR1 is MNHNY, CDR2 SVGAGI, per germline (reference sequence). This CDR3 is built from 15 residues. CDR3 nucleotide sequence: TGTCCCAGCAGTTACCCGGGACAGTGGAATCAGCCCCAGCATTTT. It yields the protein CPSSYPGQWNQPQHF.

The V call is TRBV7-4, the J call TRBJ1-2; TRBD1 matches 9 bases. Germline assignment: CDR1 SGHVT and CDR2 SQSDAQ. V lost 6 bases, J lost 4 bases, and 6 bases stayed unmatched. The CDR3 length is 14 residues. Here the CDR3 reads CASSLTDRGYGYTF. CDR3 nucleotides: TGTGCCAGCAGTTTAACGGACAGGGGCTATGGCTACACCTTC.

In this sample, this clonotype turned up many times. The rearrangement joins TRBV7-6 to TRBJ2-2, with TRBD2 matching 10 bases. With 7 bases clipped from V and 6 bases from J, the junction kept 11 bases outside the gene matches. CDR1 SGHVS and CDR2 FNYEAQ come from the germline V gene. The CDR3 loop spans 16 amino acids. The CDR3 nucleotides read TGTGCCAGCACCCATATAGCGGGAGGTTCTTCCGGGGAGCTGTTTTTT. Its protein product is CASTHIAGGSSGELFF.

This clonotype was observed a single time. V and J are TRBV20-1 and TRBJ2-3, with D possibly TRBD1 on 6 matching bases. Germline-derived CDR1 and CDR2 are DFQATT and SNEGSKA (reference sequence). Trimming took 0 bases from V and 4 from J, leaving 17 bases between them. The CDR3 has 16 residues. In DNA form, the CDR3 reads TGCAGTGCTAGAGAGCCGGTCAGGGGTTTGGCAGATACGCAGTATTTT. It encodes CSAREPVRGLADTQYF.

This clonotype was detected ten times or more. This sequence joins TRBV28 and TRBJ1-3; maybe TRBD1 (6 bases). Trimming cost V 6 bases and J 4 bases, with 19 bases left between them. The CDR3 contains 16 residues. Germline V CDR1 and CDR2: MDHEN, SYDVKM. The CDR3 DNA reads as TGTGCCAGCAGCATTGGCTCCGGGACAAGAGGAAACACCATATATTTT. It yields the protein CASSIGSGTRGNTIYF.

Concerning this clonotype itself: A read error may explain this, as a much larger clone is one base away. The chain has TRBV18 and TRBJ1-1; D possibly corresponds to TRBD1 (6 bases). Per germline, CDR1 KGHSH and CDR2 LQKENI. V was shortened by 3 bases and J by 5 bases, with 16 bases between the two germline ends. The CDR3 has 15 residues. The CDR3 coding sequence is TGTGCCAGCTCACCTCCTCTGGGGGCACGGACTGAAGCTTTCTTT. Translating it yields CASSPPLGARTEAFF.

The rearrangement joins TRBV12-5 to TRBJ2-7, with 9 bases identical to TRBD1. From germline, CDR1 is LGHNT and CDR2 FRNRAP. After removal of 6 bases from V and 4 bases from J, the junction contained 7 bases not matched to a gene. The CDR3 spans 14 residues. This CDR3 is CASGYRDRAYEQYF. CDR3 DNA: TGTGCTAGTGGCTACCGGGACAGGGCTTACGAGCAGTACTTC.

A note on this clonotype: A read error is possible here, since a much larger clone lies one base away. V usage is TRBV12-3 or TRBV12-4 and J usage is TRBJ2-1; D remains unclear. CDR3 length: 11 residues. The V and J ends lost 7 bases and 10 bases respectively, with 11 bases between them. CDR3 amino acids: CASNGPREQFF. CDR3 bases: TGTGCCAGCAACGGCCCCAGAGAGCAGTTCTTC.

At least ten counts were recorded for this clonotype. The CDR3 sequence is CASSQDYVPGGRASYEQYF. In DNA, the CDR3 is TGTGCCAGCAGCCAAGATTATGTCCCGGGAGGCCGGGCTTCCTACGAGCAGTACTTC. The J gene is TRBJ2-7, the V gene TRBV4-2, with TRBD2 identical over 7 bases. This CDR3 is built from 19 residues. In germline, CDR1 is LGHNA, CDR2 YNFKEQ. V shed 0 bases and J 1 base; nucleotides not matched to a gene: 15.

This clonotype has a handful of counts. The junction shows a germline mismatch at one end, possibly a read error. CDR3 sequence reads: CASSMGRDQLQHF. The CDR3 DNA sequence: TGTGCCAGTAGTATGGGCCGGGATCAGCTCCAGCATTTT. J is TRBJ1-5 and V is TRBV19, with no clear D. Germline V gives CDR1 LNHDA, CDR2 SQIVND (reference sequence). The length of the CDR3 is 13 residues.

This clonotype was observed at least ten times. V usage is TRBV7-8 and J usage is TRBJ1-1; D uncertain. The CDR3 consists of 15 residues. CDR1 is SGHVS, CDR2 FQNEAQ, per germline. Trimming removed 5 bases at V and 2 bases at J, with 15 bases between. CDR3 nucleotide sequence: TGTGCCAGCAGCAGGAACGCGGTGGCAAACACTGAAGCTTTCTTT. Its translation is CASSRNAVANTEAFF.

The V and J genes are TRBV7-3 and TRBJ1-1, with 10 bases matching TRBD1. CDR3 length equals 16 residues. With 5 bases clipped from V and 4 bases from J, the junction kept 10 bases outside the gene matches. Germline-derived CDR1 and CDR2 are SGHTA and FQGTGA. CDR3 nucleotide sequence: TGTGCCAGCAGCCCATTTCGTGGGACAGGGGTCACTGAAGCTTTCTTT. Amino acid sequence: CASSPFRGTGVTEAFF.

The table lists this clonotype with a few counts. The chain joins TRBV19 to TRBJ1-3; 9 nucleotides align to TRBD1. The germline gives CDR1 LNHDA, CDR2 SQIVND (reference sequence). The ends lost 0 bases at V and 0 bases at J; junction bases unmatched: 12. This CDR3 spans 20 amino acids. CDR3 sequence reads: CASSIDLKPGTGSSGNTIYF. The CDR3 nucleotides read TGTGCCAGTAGTATAGATCTCAAACCCGGGACAGGGAGCTCTGGAAACACCATATATTTT.

The chain recombines TRBV29-1 with TRBJ2-1, with TRBD2 matching 8 bases. V shed 4 bases and J 8 bases; nucleotides not matched to a gene: 13. The CDR3 loop spans 15 amino acids. Germline loops: CDR1 SQVTM, CDR2 ANQGSEA. The DNA for the CDR3 is TGCAGCGTTGGAGGAGCGGGAGCCTTGTGCGATGAGCAGTTCTTC. Translated: CSVGGAGALCDEQFF.

This clonotype was detected only a few times. The CDR3 sequence: CASSLTGPVNTEAFF. The CDR3 bases are TGCGCCAGCAGCTTAACGGGGCCGGTGAACACTGAAGCTTTCTTT. The J gene is TRBJ1-1, the V gene TRBV5-1; D may be TRBD1 (5 bases). Germline V gives CDR1 SGHRS, CDR2 YFSETQ. Trimming shortened V by 2 bases and J by 0 bases, and 11 bases separated the two germline ends. This CDR3 spans 15 amino acids.

This clonotype was recorded at least ten times. The rearrangement joins TRBV6-4 to TRBJ2-3, with 8 bases matching TRBD1. Germline loops: CDR1 MRHNA, CDR2 SNTAGT. Germline trimming cut 0 bases from V and 5 bases from J; bases unmatched to any gene: 4. CDR3 length equals 15 residues. For the CDR3, the DNA is TGTGCCAGCAGTGACTCAGACAGGGGTGTAGATACGCAGTATTTT. Protein product: CASSDSDRGVDTQYF.

As regards this clonotype: This could be a read error, since a much larger clone is one nucleotide away. The chain has TRBV7-2 and TRBJ1-6; D is ambiguous. In germline, CDR1 is SGHTA, CDR2 FQGNSA. The CDR3 covers 15 residues. V was cut by 7 bases and J by 7 bases, with 17 bases left in between. Written as DNA, the CDR3 is TGTGCCAGCACCGCTGGAGAGAAGAAAAATTCACCCCTCCACTTT. It specifies CASTAGEKKNSPLHF.

This clonotype was seen a few times. This chain connects TRBV29-1 to TRBJ2-7, with no clear D. The germline V gene encodes CDR1 SQVTM and CDR2 ANQGSEA. The CDR3 is made up of 12 amino acids. Trimming took 5 bases from V and 2 from J, leaving 10 bases between them. CDR3 sequence: CSVYTDPYEQYF. The CDR3 DNA sequence: TGCAGCGTTTACACGGACCCCTACGAGCAGTACTTC.

Ten or more counts support this clonotype. V is TRBV15 and J is TRBJ1-1; no firm D call. Germline CDR1 is LNHNV and CDR2 is YYDKDF (reference sequence). There are 13 residues in the CDR3. V lost 4 bases and J lost 5, with 11 bases in between. The CDR3 sequence is CATSKQTKTEAFF. For the CDR3, the DNA is TGTGCCACCAGCAAACAGACAAAAACTGAAGCTTTCTTT.

In the case of this clonotype: A read error may explain this, as a much larger clone is one base away. The V gene is TRBV29-1, the J gene TRBJ2-1; TRBD1 is a possible D gene (5 bases). The CDR3 spans 10 residues. V was cut by 4 bases and J by 15 bases, with 13 bases left in between. The germline V gene has CDR1 SQVTM and CDR2 ANQGSEA. The CDR3 nucleotides read TGCAGCGTTGGGTTGGGGCCGGTGTTCTTC. Amino acid sequence: CSVGLGPVFF.

CDR3 DNA: TGTGCCAGCTCACGATCCACCCCCGTCCAGTGGAACGAGCAGTACTTC. This codes for CASSRSTPVQWNEQYF. The chain has TRBV18 and TRBJ2-7, with D hard to call. The CDR3 totals 16 residues. Trimming took 4 bases from V and 5 from J, leaving 21 bases between them. CDR1 is KGHSH and CDR2 is LQKENI in the germline V gene.

This clonotype was counted at least ten times. The rearrangement joins TRBV6-1 to TRBJ2-1, with a weak D call TRBD2 (8 bases). CDR3 length: 16 amino acids. CDR1 is MNHNS and CDR2 is SASEGT in the germline V gene. V was cut by 9 bases and J by 5 bases, with 23 bases left in between. In DNA, the CDR3 is TGTGCCAGTCGGGAGGGGGGGACCCAGGGGGACAATGAGCAGTTCTTC. The encoded protein is CASREGGTQGDNEQFF.

There are a few counts of this clonotype. The rearrangement links TRBV2 to TRBJ2-4; possible D gene TRBD2, 5 bases. There are 12 residues in the CDR3. V was shortened by 2 bases and J by 9 bases, with 8 bases between the two germline ends. From germline, CDR1 is SNHLY and CDR2 FYNNEI. Here the CDR3 DNA reads TGTGCCAGCAGTGAACGGGAAAGCATTCAGTACTTC. It codes for CASSERESIQYF.

At least ten counts were recorded for this clonotype. The chain links TRBV27 to TRBJ2-2, with D unclear. The CDR3 runs 14 residues. Looked up from germline, CDR1 is MNHEY and CDR2 is SMNVEV (reference sequence). Trimming removed 3 bases from V and 1 base from J, with 6 bases in between. The CDR3 is CASSLTLNTGELFF. The CDR3 DNA sequence: TGTGCCAGCAGTTTGACTTTGAACACCGGGGAGCTGTTTTTT.

Notes on this clonotype: The junction does not match germline at one end; this may be a read error. The V and J genes are TRBV7-2 and TRBJ2-1, with D unclear. The CDR3 sequence is 12 residues long. CDR1 is SGHTA and CDR2 is FQGNSA in the germline V gene. CDR3 loop: CGSSSGPNEQFF. The CDR3 bases are TGTGGCAGCAGCTCTGGACCCAACGAGCAGTTCTTC.

To note about this clonotype: A much larger clonotype is one base distant, so this may be a read error. As DNA, the CDR3 is TGTGCCAGCAGCGTATCAGGGGGCCCCTACGATGAGCAGTTCTTC. This gives the protein CASSVSGGPYDEQFF. This chain links TRBV9 with TRBJ2-1; 8 bases line up with TRBD1. The CDR3 runs to 15 residues. CDR1 SGDLS and CDR2 YYNGEE come from the germline V gene.

This clonotype was recorded at least ten times. Here the CDR3 reads CASSWRENTEAFF. In DNA form, the CDR3 reads TGTGCCAGTAGTTGGCGGGAGAACACTGAAGCTTTCTTT. The V gene is TRBV19, the J gene TRBJ1-1; D unresolved. The CDR3 has 13 amino acids. V lost 5 bases to trimming and J lost 1 base, with 8 bases between them. Germline V gives CDR1 LNHDA, CDR2 SQIVND (reference sequence).

This clonotype showed up many times. The rearrangement uses TRBV10-2 and TRBJ1-6; TRBD1 agrees at 9 bases. This CDR3 comprises 14 residues. CDR1 is WSHSY and CDR2 is SAAADI in the germline V gene. V was clipped by 5 bases and J by 6 bases; unmatched bases: 2. This chain's CDR3 is CASSTDRGNSPLHF. The DNA for the CDR3 is TGCGCCAGCAGTACGGACAGGGGTAATTCACCCCTCCACTTT.

The rearrangement links TRBV5-1 to TRBJ2-7, with TRBD1 matching over 8 bases. Germline V lookup: CDR1 SGHRS, CDR2 YFSETQ. This CDR3 has 15 residues. The V segment lost 4 bases and the J segment 6 bases; nucleotides outside the gene matches: 12. The CDR3 spells CASSESGQAALEQYF. DNA for the CDR3: TGCGCCAGCAGCGAATCGGGACAGGCGGCTCTCGAGCAGTACTTC.

Comment on this clonotype: A junction end diverges from the germline sequence, so it may reflect a read error. CDR3 residues: CASSLGTGEDQTQHF. The DNA for the CDR3 is TGTGCCAGCAGCCTGGGGACAGGGGAGGATCAGACCCAGCATTTT. V usage is TRBV7-9 and J usage is TRBJ1-5; 10 bases align to TRBD1. This CDR3 region has 15 residues. Germline CDR1 reads SEHNR; CDR2 reads FQNEAQ (reference sequence).

This clonotype has just a few counts. J is TRBJ1-2 and V is TRBV19; the D gene is possibly TRBD1 (5 bases). Trimming stripped 4 bases from V and 5 bases from J, with 17 bases between. The germline V gene encodes CDR1 LNHDA and CDR2 SQIVND (reference sequence). The CDR3 spans 15 residues. CDR3 loop: CASSTMPRGLYGYTF. As DNA, the CDR3 is TGTGCCAGTAGTACCATGCCCCGGGGGTTGTATGGCTACACCTTC.